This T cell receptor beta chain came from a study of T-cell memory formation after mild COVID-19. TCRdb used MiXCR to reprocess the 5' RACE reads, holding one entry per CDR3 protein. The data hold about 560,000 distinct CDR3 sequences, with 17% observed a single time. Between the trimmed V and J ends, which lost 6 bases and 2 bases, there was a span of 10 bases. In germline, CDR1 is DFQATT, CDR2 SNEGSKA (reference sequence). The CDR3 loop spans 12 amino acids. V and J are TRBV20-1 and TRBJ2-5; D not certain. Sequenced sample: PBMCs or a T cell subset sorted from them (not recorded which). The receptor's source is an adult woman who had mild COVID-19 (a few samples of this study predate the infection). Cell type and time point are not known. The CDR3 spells CSALFRQETQYF. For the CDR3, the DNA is TGCAGTGCCCTTTTCAGGCAAGAGACCCAGTACTTC.